This T cell receptor (beta chain) was identified during a study of Tregs in tolerant kidney transplant recipients. Looking at the study overall: Sorting after B cell culture yielded CD25+CD127- and 4-1BB+CD40L- CD4+ cells. CD4+CD25+CD127- cells came from approximately three-day belatacept mixed lymphocyte reactions, some with 5-day graft donor restimulation.

Study-level points and caveats: Donor-specific Treg expansion exceeded global Treg expansion in tolerant patients, suggesting antigen drive.

The data were produced by immunoSEQ multiplex PCR, yet TCRdb's version contains in-frame clones alone and is incomplete. The sample shows 9,500 to 12,000 clones, around 91% of them seen only once. As for this clone: Its target is not known.

Germline V gene sequence: CDR1 SGHAT, CDR2 FQNNGV. With 5 bases removed from V and 4 bases from J, the gap between germline ends came to 20 bases. The CDR3 is made up of 16 amino acids. The chain joins TRBV11-2 to TRBJ1-2; D perhaps matches TRBD1 (6 bases). The sequencing here drew on Tregs from blood cultured with allogeneic cells, taken before the transplant. This sequence originates from a human patient who received a combined kidney and bone marrow transplant. CDR3 DNA sequence: TGTGCCAGCAGCCGTGGGCGGCCGCAGGGGTCCTATGGCTACACCTTC. This sequence encodes CASSRGRPQGSYGYTF.